These 26 T cell receptor beta chains came from one sample sequenced in a study of blood T cell repertoires in COVID-19. Sequencing was performed with immunoSEQ multiplex PCR; in TCRdb, only in-frame clones are kept and a portion is missing. The table has under 350,000 clones, about 86% seen once. Sequencing used PBMCs or T cells enriched from blood (not recorded which). These receptor sequences come from a middle-aged woman with acute COVID-19.

V is TRBV19 and J is TRBJ1-1; possibly TRBD1 for D (5 bases). CDR1 is LNHDA and CDR2 is SQIVND in the germline V gene (reference sequence). The CDR3 sequence is 14 residues long. V gave up 4 bases and J gave up 5 bases, with 14 bases separating them. The CDR3 nucleotides are TGTGCCAGTAGTAAAGGCAGGGTGAGAACTGAAGCTTTCTTT. This codes for CASSKGRVRTEAFF.

The CDR3 sequence: CASVGLGGNYGYTF. The CDR3, as DNA: TGTGCCAGTGTTGGTTTAGGAGGGAACTATGGCTACACCTTC. V gene TRBV28 combines with J gene TRBJ1-2; D unresolved. This CDR3 has 14 residues. V dropped 9 bases and J dropped 2 bases, with 16 bases sitting between them. CDR1 and CDR2 from the germline V gene are MDHEN and SYDVKM.

In its sample, this clone was seen a few times. The genes are TRBV19 and TRBJ1-1; perhaps TRBD1 as D (6 bases). CDR1 is LNHDA, CDR2 SQIVND, per germline (reference sequence). Between the trimmed V and J ends, which lost 4 bases and 6 bases, there was a span of 18 bases. The CDR3 consists of 15 residues. Here the CDR3 reads CASSTRSGGGAEAFF. The CDR3 DNA follows: TGTGCCAGTAGTACCCGCTCCGGAGGGGGGGCTGAAGCTTTCTTT.

The V call is TRBV5-4, the J call TRBJ2-1, with D possibly TRBD2 on 7 matching bases. The CDR3 extends over 15 amino acids. The germline V gene has CDR1 SGHNT and CDR2 YYREEE (reference sequence). Trimming removed 2 bases from V and 4 bases from J, with 13 bases in between. The CDR3 loop reads CASSLRGGYYNEQFF. The CDR3, as DNA: TGTGCCAGCAGCTTACGCGGGGGCTATTACAATGAGCAGTTCTTC. Full variable domain (rest looked up from reference TRBV5-4 and TRBJ2-1): ETGVTQSPTHLIKTRGQQVTLRCSSQSGHNTVSWYQQALGQGPQFIFQYYREEENGRGNFPPRFSGLQFPNYSSELNVNALELDDSALYLCASSLRGGYYNEQFFGPGTRLTVL.

This clone was seen a single time. The rearrangement joins TRBV7-2 to TRBJ2-6; 8 nucleotides line up with TRBD2. V dropped 3 bases and J dropped 2; count of bases not matched to a gene: 0. The germline V gene encodes CDR1 SGHTA and CDR2 FQGNSA. The CDR3 spans 15 residues. This CDR3 is CASSFGGAGANVLTF. In nucleotides, the CDR3 is TGTGCCAGCAGCTTCGGGGGGGCTGGGGCCAACGTCCTGACTTTC.

The chain is built from TRBV19 and TRBJ1-2, with D hard to call. CDR1 and CDR2 from the germline V gene are LNHDA and SQIVND (reference sequence). CDR3 length: 14 residues. Trimming removed 4 bases at V and 3 bases at J, with 12 bases between. CDR3 sequence (DNA): TGTGCCAGTAGTACAGATTGGCAAGACTATGGCTACACCTTC. This sequence encodes CASSTDWQDYGYTF.

The chain carries TRBV15 and TRBJ2-7, with 7 bases aligning to TRBD2. The CDR3 length is 14 residues. The ends lost 4 bases at V and 4 bases at J; junction bases unmatched: 7. The germline CDR1 and CDR2 sequences are LNHNV and YYDKDF (reference sequence). Here the CDR3 reads CATSTSGNLYEQYF. CDR3 DNA: TGTGCCACCAGCACAAGCGGGAACTTGTACGAGCAGTACTTC. Full variable domain (outside the CDR3, taken from reference TRBV15 and TRBJ2-7): DAMVIQNPRYQVTQFGKPVTLSCSQTLNHNVMYWYQQKSSQAPKLLFHYYDKDFNNEADTPDNFQSRRPNTSFCFLDIRSPGLGDTAMYLCATSTSGNLYEQYFGPGTRLTVT.

The rearrangement uses TRBV5-1 and TRBJ2-1; TRBD1 might be the D (5 bases). V lost 1 base and J 3 bases, leaving 11 bases between the germline ends. This CDR3 is built from 15 residues. The germline V gene encodes CDR1 SGHRS and CDR2 YFSETQ. The CDR3 loop reads CASSLTPGLYNEQFF. CDR3 bases: TGCGCCAGCAGCTTGACCCCAGGGCTCTACAATGAGCAGTTCTTC.

The V call is TRBV14, the J call TRBJ1-2; D remains ambiguous. Between the trimmed V and J ends, which lost 0 bases and 5 bases, there was a span of 10 bases. This CDR3 region has 14 residues. Per germline, CDR1 SGHDN and CDR2 FVKESK. The CDR3 loop reads CASSQERVQYGYTF. The CDR3, as DNA: TGTGCCAGCAGCCAAGAGAGGGTACAATATGGCTACACCTTC. Supplemented by reference TRBV14 and TRBJ1-2, the full variable domain reads EAGVTQFPSHSVIEKGQTVTLRCDPISGHDNLYWYRRVMGKEIKFLLHFVKESKQDESGMPNNRFLAERTGGTYSTLKVQPAELEDSGVYFCASSQERVQYGYTFGSGTRLTVV.

The rearrangement uses TRBV5-8 and TRBJ2-3; 9 bases are shared with TRBD1. Germline V lookup: CDR1 SGHTS, CDR2 YDEGEE. The CDR3 totals 19 residues. Trimming cost V 3 bases and J 0 bases; bases outside gene matches: 14. For the CDR3, the DNA is TGTGCCAGCAGCTGGGACAGGGCCATACCATCGACTAGCACAGATACGCAGTATTTT. It encodes CASSWDRAIPSTSTDTQYF.

The chain employs TRBV7-9 and TRBJ1-2, with D unclear. From germline, CDR1 is SEHNR and CDR2 FQNEAQ (reference sequence). V shed 2 bases and J shed 0 bases, with 7 bases lying between them. The CDR3 has 14 residues. The CDR3 DNA reads as TGTGCCAGCAGCTTATCGGGAACTAACTATGGCTACACCTTC. As protein: CASSLSGTNYGYTF.

The rearrangement uses TRBV5-4 and TRBJ2-6; no clear D gene. Trimming removed 0 bases at V and 0 bases at J, with 4 bases between. There are 15 residues in the CDR3. CDR1 SGHNT and CDR2 YYREEE come from the germline V gene (reference sequence). CDR3 sequence (DNA): TGTGCCAGCAGCTTGGACATCTCTGGGGCCAACGTCCTGACTTTC. This gives the protein CASSLDISGANVLTF.

The V and J genes are TRBV2 and TRBJ2-1; the D is unclear. The CDR3 length is 13 residues. V dropped 2 bases and J dropped 5 bases, with 7 bases sitting between them. Germline assignment: CDR1 SNHLY and CDR2 FYNNEI. CDR3 nucleotide sequence: TGTGCCAGCAGTGAAAGCATAGACAATGAGCAGTTCTTC. Its protein product is CASSESIDNEQFF. The whole variable domain, filled in from reference TRBV2 and TRBJ2-1, reads EPEVTQTPSHQVTQMGQEVILRCVPISNHLYFYWYRQILGQKVEFLVSFYNNEISEKSEIFDDQFSVERPDGSNFTLKIRSTKLEDSAMYFCASSESIDNEQFFGPGTRLTVL.

This chain connects TRBV9 to TRBJ1-1; D is undetermined. V lost 4 bases to trimming and J lost 2 bases, with 9 bases between them. Germline V lookup: CDR1 SGDLS, CDR2 YYNGEE. The CDR3 covers 13 residues. The CDR3 region is CASSIASNTEAFF. The CDR3 region has the DNA TGTGCCAGCAGCATAGCGTCTAACACTGAAGCTTTCTTT.

V gene TRBV7-2 combines with J gene TRBJ1-6; 7 bases map to TRBD1. The germline CDR1 and CDR2 sequences are SGHTA and FQGNSA. V trimming: 2 bases; J trimming: 8 bases; junction bases outside the gene matches: 12. The CDR3 contains 17 residues. This CDR3 is CASSLTFWRQGYSPLHF. The CDR3 DNA reads TGTGCCAGCAGCTTAACCTTTTGGCGACAGGGTTATTCACCCCTCCACTTT.

The chain recombines TRBV5-4 with TRBJ2-1; TRBD1 agrees at 9 bases. V shed 4 bases and J 5 bases; nucleotides not matched to a gene: 7. The CDR3 sequence is 15 residues long. Germline V CDR1 and CDR2: SGHNT, YYREEE (reference sequence). CDR3 bases: TGTGCCAGCAGCACTGACGGACAGGGGAACAATGAGCAGTTCTTC. Translated: CASSTDGQGNNEQFF.

This chain uses TRBV20-1 with TRBJ2-2, with D possibly TRBD2 on 6 matching bases. The CDR3 contains 15 residues. Germline V gene lookup returns CDR1 DFQATT and CDR2 SNEGSKA (reference sequence). The V end lost 3 bases, the J end lost 0 bases, and 11 bases lay between the germline ends. CDR3 in DNA: TGCAGTGCTAGTAAGGCTAGCGCGAACACCGGGGAGCTGTTTTTT. This sequence encodes CSASKASANTGELFF.

This clone was detected only once. This chain links TRBV19 with TRBJ2-6, with D possibly matching TRBD1 (5 bases). CDR1 LNHDA and CDR2 SQIVND come from the germline V gene (reference sequence). This CDR3 is built from 17 residues. With 7 bases removed from V and 0 bases from J, the gap between germline ends came to 16 bases. CDR3 amino acids: CASIRGTGVSGANVLTF. The CDR3 DNA reads TGTGCCAGTATAAGAGGAACAGGCGTCTCTGGGGCCAACGTCCTGACTTTC.

This clone was seen only once. This chain uses TRBV18 with TRBJ1-6, with 8 bases matching TRBD1. Germline CDR1 and CDR2: KGHSH and LQKENI. V shed 3 bases, J shed 8 bases, and the junction held 3 bases outside the gene matches. This CDR3 is 14 amino acids long. The CDR3 is CASSPGQGYSPLHF. DNA for the CDR3: TGTGCCAGCTCACCTGGACAGGGTTATTCACCCCTCCACTTT.

This clone was seen a single time. The chain joins TRBV7-2 to TRBJ1-1, with 10 nucleotides matching TRBD1. CDR3 length equals 14 residues. Germline lookup yields CDR1 SGHTA and CDR2 FQGNSA. The V and J ends lost 5 bases and 13 bases, in that order; junction bases with no gene match: 13. The CDR3, as DNA: TGTGCCAGCAGCCAAAGGACAGGGGGAAGGGAGGTTTTCTTT. Translation: CASSQRTGGREVFF.

The rearrangement joins TRBV4-2 to TRBJ2-5, with D uncertain. V lost 4 bases and J 1 base, leaving 16 bases between the germline ends. There are 16 residues in the CDR3. Germline V gene data show CDR1 as LGHNA and CDR2 as YNFKEQ. This CDR3 reads CASSRSAANLQETQYF. Written as DNA, the CDR3 is TGTGCCAGCAGCCGGAGCGCGGCGAACCTCCAAGAGACCCAGTACTTC.

The rearrangement links TRBV3-1 (or the pseudogene TRBV3-2) to TRBJ2-2, with 8 positions matching TRBD2. CDR1 and CDR2 (germline): LGHDT, YNNKEL (reference sequence). The CDR3 runs 14 residues. J was trimmed by 3 bases and V by 6 bases; bases with no gene match: 3. CDR3 in DNA: TGTGCCAGCAGGAGCGGGGGTTACACCGGGGAGCTGTTTTTT. Translating gives CASRSGGYTGELFF.

The J gene is TRBJ1-2, the V gene TRBV19, with D tentatively TRBD1 (6 bases). CDR1 and CDR2 (germline): LNHDA, SQIVND (reference sequence). The CDR3 loop spans 15 amino acids. V was clipped by 3 bases and J by 4 bases, with 15 bases between them. For the CDR3, the DNA is TGTGCCAGTAGTATCTCGGACAGCCGTCTCTATGGCTACACCTTC. It encodes CASSISDSRLYGYTF. Complete variable domain (other parts from reference TRBV19 and TRBJ1-2): DGGITQSPKYLFRKEGQNVTLSCEQNLNHDAMYWYRQDPGQGLRLIYYSQIVNDFQKGDIAEGYSVSREKKESFPLTVTSAQKNPTAFYLCASSISDSRLYGYTFGSGTRLTVV.

The chain links TRBV4-3 to TRBJ1-1; 8 nucleotides match TRBD1. The ends lost 4 bases at V and 1 base at J; junction bases unmatched: 5. Germline CDR1 reads LGHNA; CDR2 reads YSLEER. The CDR3 extends over 15 amino acids. The CDR3 DNA is TGCGCCAGCAGCCTCGACAGGGGCTCGAACACTGAAGCTTTCTTT. Its translation: CASSLDRGSNTEAFF.

The rearrangement uses TRBV19 and TRBJ1-3; D is possibly TRBD1 (5 bases). Germline CDR1 and CDR2: LNHDA and SQIVND (reference sequence). V was trimmed by 4 bases and J by 0 bases, leaving 7 bases between them. The CDR3 is 14 amino acids. CDR3 nucleotide sequence: TGTGCCAGTAGTAAACAGGTCTCTGGAAACACCATATATTTT. This encodes CASSKQVSGNTIYF. The complete variable domain, with remaining parts taken from reference TRBV19 and TRBJ1-3, reads DGGITQSPKYLFRKEGQNVTLSCEQNLNHDAMYWYRQDPGQGLRLIYYSQIVNDFQKGDIAEGYSVSREKKESFPLTVTSAQKNPTAFYLCASSKQVSGNTIYFGEGSWLTVV.

The gene calls are TRBV6-2 or TRBV6-3 and TRBJ2-7, with D unresolved. The CDR3 is made up of 12 amino acids. V gave up 5 bases and J gave up 1 base, with 6 bases separating them. The germline V gene encodes CDR1 MNHEY and CDR2 SVGEGT. CDR3 nucleotides: TGTGCCAGCAGTCTTTTGTCCTACGAGCAGTACTTC. This sequence encodes CASSLLSYEQYF.